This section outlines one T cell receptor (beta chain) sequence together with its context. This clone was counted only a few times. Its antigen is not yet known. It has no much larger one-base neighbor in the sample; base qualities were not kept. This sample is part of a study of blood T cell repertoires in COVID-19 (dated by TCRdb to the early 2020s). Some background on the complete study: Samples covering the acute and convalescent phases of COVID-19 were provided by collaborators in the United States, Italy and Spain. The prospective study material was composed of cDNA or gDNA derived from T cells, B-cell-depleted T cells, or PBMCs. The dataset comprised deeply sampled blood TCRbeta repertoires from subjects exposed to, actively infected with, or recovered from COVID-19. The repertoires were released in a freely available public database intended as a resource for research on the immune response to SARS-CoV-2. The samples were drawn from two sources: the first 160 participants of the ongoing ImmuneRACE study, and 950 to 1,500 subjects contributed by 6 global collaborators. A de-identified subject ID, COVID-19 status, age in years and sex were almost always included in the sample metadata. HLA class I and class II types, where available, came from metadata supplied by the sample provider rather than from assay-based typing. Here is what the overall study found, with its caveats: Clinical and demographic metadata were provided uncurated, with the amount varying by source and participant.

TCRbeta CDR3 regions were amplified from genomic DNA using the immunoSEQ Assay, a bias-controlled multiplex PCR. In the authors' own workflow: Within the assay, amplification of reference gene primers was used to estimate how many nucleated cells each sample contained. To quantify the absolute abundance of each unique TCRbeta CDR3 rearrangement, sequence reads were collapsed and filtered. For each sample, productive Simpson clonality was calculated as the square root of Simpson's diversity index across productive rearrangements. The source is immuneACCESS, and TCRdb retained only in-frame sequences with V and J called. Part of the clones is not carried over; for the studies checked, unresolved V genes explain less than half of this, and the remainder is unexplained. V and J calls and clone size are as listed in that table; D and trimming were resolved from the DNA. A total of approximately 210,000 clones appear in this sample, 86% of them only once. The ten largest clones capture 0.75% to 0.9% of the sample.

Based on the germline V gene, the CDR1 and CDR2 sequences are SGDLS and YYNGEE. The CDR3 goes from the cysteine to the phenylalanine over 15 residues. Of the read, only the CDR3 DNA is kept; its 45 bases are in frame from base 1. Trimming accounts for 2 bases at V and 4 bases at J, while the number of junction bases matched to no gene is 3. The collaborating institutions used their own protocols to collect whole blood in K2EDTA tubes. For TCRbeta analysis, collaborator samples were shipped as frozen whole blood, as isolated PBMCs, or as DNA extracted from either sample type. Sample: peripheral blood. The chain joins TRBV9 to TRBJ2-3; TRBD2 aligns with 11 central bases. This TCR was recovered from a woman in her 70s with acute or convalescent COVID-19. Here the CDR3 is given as CASSVTSGSADTQYF. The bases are TGTGCCAGCAGCGTTACTAGCGGGAGTGCAGATACGCAGTATTTT.